This T cell receptor (beta chain) originates from a study of CD8+ T cells in alopecia areata. The treatment: oral pan-JAK inhibitor, 5-10 mg twice daily. Turning to this clone: No antigen is known for it.

Notes on the study in general: Persistence of many expanded lesional clones was seen in scalp and blood during tofacitinib.

The sequencing template was cDNA reverse transcribed from extracted RNA. Here immunoSEQ multiplex PCR was the method, and the copy in TCRdb shows in-frame clones only, minus some. The sample includes about 140,000 clones, roughly 86% of them seen just once. V dropped 5 bases and J dropped 8 bases, with 12 bases sitting between them. This CDR3 comprises 12 residues. Germline V gene sequence: CDR1 MNHEY, CDR2 SMNVEV (reference sequence). The sequencing here drew on CD8+ T cells sorted from blood, taken at week 4, from a patient treated with tofacitinib. The chain combines TRBV27 with TRBJ1-2; D unclear. This sequence was found in a human donor with alopecia areata. The CDR3 loop is CASSRPGLGYTF. Here the CDR3 DNA reads TGTGCCAGCAGTCGACCAGGTTTGGGCTACACCTTC.